This T cell receptor (beta chain) stems from a study of chemoradiotherapy in HPV16-positive cancers (dated by TCRdb to 2022 to 2024). Notes on the research overall: Candidate HPV-specific T-cell clones and common TCR motifs were defined by functional T-cell assays performed on cells from a couple of HPV16-positive patients. The study set out to ask whether T-cell immunity against the HPV oncoproteins E6 and E7 changes over the course of chemoradiotherapy and whether that immunity affects survival. TCR repertoires from roughly 87 patients with HPV-related cancers were then used to track the candidate HPV-specific TCRs and motifs. Summary of the overall study and its limitations: In HPV16-positive patients, expansion of HPV-responsive T cells during chemoradiotherapy was found to be associated with improved recurrence-free survival. The functional definition of HPV-specific T cells came from only a couple of HPV16-positive patients, and the survival association was reported for HPV16-positive patients. Expansion of candidate HPV-specific clones and E7-related TCR motifs was observed in the tumor microenvironment during treatment, whereas no such expansion was observed for non-HPV-specific T cells.

This clone showed up just once. Which antigen it targets is not known. Nothing much larger sits one base from this clone, and base qualities are not available. Libraries were constructed by the immunoSEQ multiplex PCR assay. TCRdb took over this immuneACCESS table, retaining in-frame rearrangements with V and J assigned. Such tables are incomplete; in checked studies, under half of the missing clones stem from an unresolved V gene, and the remainder is unexplained. The sample table holds some 70,000 clones, of which about 88% were seen once. The top ten clones comprise just over 4% of the sample. Repertoires were sampled repeatedly over the course of chemoradiotherapy, so clonal expansion could be followed in the tumor microenvironment. Deletion took 3 bases off V and 0 bases off J, with a span of 8 bases between the germline ends. From its cysteine to its phenylalanine, the CDR3 spans 15 amino acids. Kept here is only the CDR3 DNA, which spans 45 bases and is read in frame from base 1. According to the germline V gene, CDR1 reads MGHRA and CDR2 reads YSYEKL.

Recombination connected TRBV4-1 to TRBJ1-4, with no reliable assignment of the D segment. This TCR came from a human donor with HPV-associated anogenital cancer. This specimen was blood, taken from a patient who underwent chemoradiotherapy. The CDR3 here reads CASSQSGTTNEKLFF. The nucleotides read TGCGCCAGCAGCCAGTCAGGAACAACTAATGAAAAACTGTTTTTT.